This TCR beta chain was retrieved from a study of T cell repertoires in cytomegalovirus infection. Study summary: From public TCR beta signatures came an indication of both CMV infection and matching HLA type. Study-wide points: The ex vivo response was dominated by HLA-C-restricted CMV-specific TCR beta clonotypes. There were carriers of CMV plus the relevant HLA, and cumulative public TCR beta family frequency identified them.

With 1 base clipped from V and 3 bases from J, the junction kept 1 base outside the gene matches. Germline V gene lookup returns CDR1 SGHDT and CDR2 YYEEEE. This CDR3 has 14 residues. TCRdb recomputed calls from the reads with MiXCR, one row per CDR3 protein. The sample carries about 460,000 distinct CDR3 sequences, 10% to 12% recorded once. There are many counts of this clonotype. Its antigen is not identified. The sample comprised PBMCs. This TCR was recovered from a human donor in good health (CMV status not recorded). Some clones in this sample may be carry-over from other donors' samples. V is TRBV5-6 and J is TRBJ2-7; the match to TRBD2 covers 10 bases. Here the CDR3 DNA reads TGTGCCAGCAGCTTGCCTAGCGGGAGCTACGAGCAGTACTTC. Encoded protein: CASSLPSGSYEQYF. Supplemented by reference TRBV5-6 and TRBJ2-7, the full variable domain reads DAGVTQSPTHLIKTRGQQVTLRCSPKSGHDTVSWYQQALGQGPQFIFQYYEEEERQRGNFPDRFSGHQFPNYSSELNVNALLLGDSALYLCASSLPSGSYEQYFGPGTRLTVT.